This entry features one T cell receptor beta chain sequence. A second PCR, run for about 7 to 12 cycles, used a sample-barcoded 5' primer plus a J-beta primer mix. TCRdb itself ran the 5' RACE reads through MiXCR, one entry per CDR3 protein. The table includes about 1.4 million distinct CDR3 sequences, 45% to 70% detected once. The sample comes from a study of blood T cells in healthy people across ages. The receptor comes from a man between 18 and 35 years old in good health. The sequenced material came from blood.

As DNA, the CDR3 is TGTGCCAGCAGATCCAGGGTTAGCACAGATACGCAGTATTTT. Its protein is CASRSRVSTDTQYF. The gene calls are TRBV7-2 and TRBJ2-3, with a weak D call TRBD1 (5 bases). Germline V gene sequence: CDR1 SGHTA, CDR2 FQGNSA. The CDR3 runs 14 residues. V dropped 6 bases and J dropped 0 bases, with 10 bases sitting between them. Full variable domain (remainder filled in from reference TRBV7-2 and TRBJ2-3): GAGVSQSPSNKVTEKGKDVELRCDPISGHTALYWYRQSLGQGLEFLIYFQGNSAPDKSGLPSDRFSAERTGGSVSTLTIQRTQQEDSAVYLCASRSRVSTDTQYFGPGTRLTVL.